This T cell receptor (beta chain) was profiled in a study of pediatric ulcerative colitis. Broader study findings: Repertoires came from total lymphocyte DNA, not specific subsets. A couple of patients' blood samples yielded substantially fewer templates.

For this clone: The antigen remains unidentified.

The CDR3 extends over 13 amino acids. Per the germline V gene, CDR1 is MNHEY and CDR2 is SVGAGI. V was shortened by 8 bases and J by 2 bases, with 10 bases between the two germline ends. TCRdb's table, derived via immunoSEQ multiplex PCR, lists solely in-frame clones and lacks some. The repertoire has around 61,000 clones, 70% to 90% of them found once; the top ten carry approximately 3.5%. V is TRBV6-5 and J is TRBJ1-5; TRBD1 is a possible D gene (5 bases). The clonotype originates from a boy aged 5-17 years with severe ulcerative colitis. The sequencing sample was made of blood. This CDR3 reads CASGGGGNQPQHF. CDR3 nucleotide sequence: TGTGCCAGCGGTGGGGGTGGCAATCAGCCCCAGCATTTT.